Shown below are 3 T cell receptor beta chains from a single sample sequenced in a study of blood T cells in healthy people across ages. It was with a sample-barcoded 5' primer and a J-beta primer mix that a second PCR of roughly 7 to 12 cycles was run. TCRdb re-analysed the 5' RACE reads in MiXCR, keeping a single row per CDR3 protein. Of 1.5 million to 2 million distinct CDR3 sequences in the sample, approximately 28% were seen once. Sequenced material: blood. The receptor set was obtained from a woman aged 25 to 39 in good health.

The chain links TRBV20-1 to TRBJ1-1; 7 bases fit TRBD1. CDR3 length: 16 amino acids. Germline CDR1 and CDR2: DFQATT and SNEGSKA (reference sequence). V dropped 5 bases and J dropped 1; count of bases not matched to a gene: 13. In nucleotides, the CDR3 is TGCAGTGCTGGAACCGGGGGAGGGGGCGCGAACACTGAAGCTTTCTTT. Its translation is CSAGTGGGGANTEAFF.

This clonotype has just a few counts. The chain employs TRBV18 and TRBJ2-7; D is tentatively TRBD1 or TRBD2 (5 bases each). Germline V lookup: CDR1 KGHSH, CDR2 LQKENI. The CDR3 extends over 14 amino acids. The ends were cut back, 3 bases at V and 3 bases at J, with 12 bases in the middle. Here the CDR3 DNA reads TGTGCCAGCTCACCTAGGGGACCGGGCTACGAGCAGTACTTC. Amino acid sequence: CASSPRGPGYEQYF.

As to this clonotype: A single base separates this from a much larger clone, so it may be a read error. The V call is TRBV24-1, the J call TRBJ1-4; D uncertain. Germline lookup yields CDR1 KGHDR and CDR2 SFDVKD. This CDR3 region has 16 residues. CDR3 coding DNA: TGTGCCACCAGTGATAACAGAAGCACAACTAATAAAAAACTGTTTTTT. Translating gives CATSDNRSTTNKKLFF.